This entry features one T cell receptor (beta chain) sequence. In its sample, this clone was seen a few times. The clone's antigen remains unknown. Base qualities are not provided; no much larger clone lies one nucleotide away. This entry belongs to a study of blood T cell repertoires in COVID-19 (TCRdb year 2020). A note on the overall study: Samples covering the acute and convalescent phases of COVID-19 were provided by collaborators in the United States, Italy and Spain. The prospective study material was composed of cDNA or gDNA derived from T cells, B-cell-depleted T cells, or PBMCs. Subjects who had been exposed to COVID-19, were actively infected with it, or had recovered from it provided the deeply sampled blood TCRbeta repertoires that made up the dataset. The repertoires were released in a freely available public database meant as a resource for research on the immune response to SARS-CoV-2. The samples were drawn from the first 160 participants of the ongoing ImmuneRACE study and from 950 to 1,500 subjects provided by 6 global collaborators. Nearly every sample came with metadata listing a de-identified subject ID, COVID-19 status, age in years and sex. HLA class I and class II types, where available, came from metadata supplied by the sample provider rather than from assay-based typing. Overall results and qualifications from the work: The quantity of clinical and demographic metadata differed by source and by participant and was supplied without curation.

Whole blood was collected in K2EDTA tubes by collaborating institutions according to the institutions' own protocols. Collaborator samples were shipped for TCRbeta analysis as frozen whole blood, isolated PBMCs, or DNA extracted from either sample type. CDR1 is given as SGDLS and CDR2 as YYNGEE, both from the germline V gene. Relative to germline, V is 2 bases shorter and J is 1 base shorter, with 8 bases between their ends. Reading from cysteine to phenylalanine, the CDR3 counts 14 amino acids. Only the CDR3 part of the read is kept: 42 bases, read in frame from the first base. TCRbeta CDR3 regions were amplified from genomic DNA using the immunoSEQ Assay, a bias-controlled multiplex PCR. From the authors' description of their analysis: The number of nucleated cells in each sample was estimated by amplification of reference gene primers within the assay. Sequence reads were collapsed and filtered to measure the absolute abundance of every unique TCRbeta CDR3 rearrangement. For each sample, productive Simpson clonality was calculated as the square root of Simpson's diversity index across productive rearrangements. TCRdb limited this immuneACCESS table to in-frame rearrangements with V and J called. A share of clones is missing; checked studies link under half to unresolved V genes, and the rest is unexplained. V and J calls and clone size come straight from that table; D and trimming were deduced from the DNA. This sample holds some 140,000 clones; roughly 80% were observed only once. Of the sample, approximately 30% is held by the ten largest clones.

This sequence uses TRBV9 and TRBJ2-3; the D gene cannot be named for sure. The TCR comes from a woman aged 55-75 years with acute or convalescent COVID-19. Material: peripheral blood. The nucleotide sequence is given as TGTGCCAGCAGCGTTCTGAGCGGCACAGATACGCAGTATTTT. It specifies CASSVLSGTDTQYF.